This T cell receptor (beta chain) was found in a study of CD8 T cells in ankylosing spondylitis. Details on this clonotype: Its antigen is unknown.

From the 5' RACE reads, TCRdb called clonotypes with MiXCR, one entry per CDR3 protein. The sample includes around 130,000 distinct CDR3 sequences, roughly an eighth of them seen just once. The study, taken as a whole, reports: Made up of about eight highly homologous variants, a TCR beta motif appeared characteristic of ankylosing spondylitis blood.

Germline trimming cut 5 bases from V and 6 bases from J; bases unmatched to any gene: 7. The CDR3 is 15 amino acids. The germline V gene has CDR1 SEHNR and CDR2 FQNEAQ (reference sequence). The chain employs TRBV7-9 and TRBJ1-6; 7 positions agree with TRBD1. Sequencing was performed on blood, either unsorted or a sorted T cell fraction (not recorded which). This receptor was taken from a female donor with ankylosing spondylitis or in good health (not recorded which). The CDR3 bases are TGTGCCAGCAGCGCTCTCAGGGGGATTAATTCACCCCTCCACTTT. Its translation: CASSALRGINSPLHF.